This T cell receptor (beta chain) derives from a study of OX40 agonist ivuxolimab in advanced cancers. Produced via immunoSEQ multiplex PCR; TCRdb's table is partial and in-frame only. Of tens of thousands of clones detected, 90% to 95% appear once; the ten largest clones hold 9% to 15%. With V trimmed by 2 bases and J by 1 base, 8 bases remained unmatched. The length of the CDR3 is 17 residues. Looked up from germline, CDR1 is SGDLS and CDR2 is YYNGEE. The sample here was CD4+ or CD8+ T cells sorted from blood, taken in a trial of the OX40 agonist ivuxolimab. The V and J genes are TRBV9 and TRBJ2-1; TRBD2 aligns across 8 bases. This TCR derives from an adult with an advanced solid tumor such as melanoma, head and neck, liver or kidney cancer. The CDR3 protein is CASSVGWKRESYNEQFF. Here the CDR3 DNA reads TGTGCCAGCAGCGTTGGTTGGAAGCGGGAGTCCTACAATGAGCAGTTCTTC. Variable domain in full (rest from reference TRBV9 and TRBJ2-1): DSGVTQTPKHLITATGQRVTLRCSPRSGDLSVYWYQQSLDQGLQFLIQYYNGEERAKGNILERFSAQQFPDLHSELNLSSLELGDSALYFCASSVGWKRESYNEQFFGPGTRLTVL.